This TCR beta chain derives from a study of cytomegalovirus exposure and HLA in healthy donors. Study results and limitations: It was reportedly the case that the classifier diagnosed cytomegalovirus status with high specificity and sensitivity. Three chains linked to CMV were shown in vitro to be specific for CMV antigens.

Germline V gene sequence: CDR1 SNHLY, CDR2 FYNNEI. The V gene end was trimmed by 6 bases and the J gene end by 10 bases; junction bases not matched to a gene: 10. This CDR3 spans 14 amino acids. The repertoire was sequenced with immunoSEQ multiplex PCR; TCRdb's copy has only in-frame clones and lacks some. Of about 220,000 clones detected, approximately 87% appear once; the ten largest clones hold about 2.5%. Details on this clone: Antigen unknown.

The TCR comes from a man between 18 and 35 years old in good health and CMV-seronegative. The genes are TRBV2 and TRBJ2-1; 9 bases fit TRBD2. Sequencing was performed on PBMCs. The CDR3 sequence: CASSPGSGGLEQFF. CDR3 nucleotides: TGTGCCAGCAGCCCCGGTAGCGGGGGCTTAGAGCAGTTCTTC.